This T cell receptor beta chain was profiled in a study of blood T cell repertoires in COVID-19. Overall study context: Researchers got acute and convalescent COVID-19 samples from the United States, Italy and Spain. T cells, B-cell-depleted T cells, or PBMCs provided the cDNA or gDNA that served as material.

Sequencing used immunoSEQ multiplex PCR; TCRdb keeps in-frame clones, though not all of them. The sample yields 200,000 to 300,000 clones, 88% seen once. Trimming cost V 1 base and J 2 bases, with 12 bases left between them. This CDR3 region has 15 residues. Germline V gene sequence: CDR1 MNHNY, CDR2 SVGAGI (reference sequence). The chain carries TRBV6-6 and TRBJ2-7, with a weak D call TRBD2 (6 bases). The sample was peripheral blood. This clonotype originated in a woman aged 40 to 50 who had recovered from COVID-19. CDR3 in DNA: TGTGCCAGCAGTTACTGGGAAGGCGGGGCCTACGAGCAGTACTTC. This gives the protein CASSYWEGGAYEQYF.